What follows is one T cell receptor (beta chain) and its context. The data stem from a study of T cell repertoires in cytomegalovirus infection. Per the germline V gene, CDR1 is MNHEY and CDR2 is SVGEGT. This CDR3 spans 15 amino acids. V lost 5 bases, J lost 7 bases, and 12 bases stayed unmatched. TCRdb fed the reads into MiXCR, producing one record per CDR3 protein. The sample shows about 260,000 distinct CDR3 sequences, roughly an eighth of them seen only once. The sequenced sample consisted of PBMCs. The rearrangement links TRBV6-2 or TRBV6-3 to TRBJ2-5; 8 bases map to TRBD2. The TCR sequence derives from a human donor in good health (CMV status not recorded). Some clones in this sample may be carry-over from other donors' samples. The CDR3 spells CASSQELAAGGTQYF. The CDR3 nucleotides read TGTGCCAGCAGTCAAGAACTAGCGGCTGGTGGGACCCAGTACTTC.